The clone carrying this T cell receptor beta chain has just a few counts. Its antigen is not known. The data derive from a study of blood T cells in healthy people across ages. Findings of the study overall: The study found more naive CD4+ cells and higher diversity in long-lived than aged donors.

A sample-barcoded 5' primer and a J-beta primer mix were used in a second PCR of about 7 to 12 cycles. Through a template-switch adaptor with 12 random nucleotides, each cDNA molecule received a tag. TCRdb passed the 5' RACE reads through MiXCR, listing each CDR3 protein once. The sample carries approximately 1,700,000 distinct CDR3 sequences, about two fifths recorded once. CDR1 is SGHTA and CDR2 is FQGNSA in the germline V gene. Losses at the gene ends were 3 bases for V and 4 bases for J; bases not matched to a gene: 6. The CDR3 runs 16 residues. Total RNA amounts of at least 5 micrograms were extracted per sample.

Sequenced material: blood. The chain uses TRBV7-2 and TRBJ2-1, with 10 bases lining up with TRBD2. This sequence was found in a human donor in good health. The chain's CDR3 is CASSFVAGGLYNEQFF. For the CDR3, the DNA is TGTGCCAGCAGCTTTGTAGCGGGGGGCTTATACAATGAGCAGTTCTTC.